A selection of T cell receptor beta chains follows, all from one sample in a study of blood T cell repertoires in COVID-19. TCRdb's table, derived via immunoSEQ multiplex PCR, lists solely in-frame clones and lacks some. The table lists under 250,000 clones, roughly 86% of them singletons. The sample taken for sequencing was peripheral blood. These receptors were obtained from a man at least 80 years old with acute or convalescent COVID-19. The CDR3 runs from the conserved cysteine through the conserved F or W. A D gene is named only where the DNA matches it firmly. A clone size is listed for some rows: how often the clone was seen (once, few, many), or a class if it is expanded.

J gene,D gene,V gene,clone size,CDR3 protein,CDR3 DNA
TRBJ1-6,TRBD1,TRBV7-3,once,CASSLTSLRTGRDPARVNSPLHF,TGTGCCAGCAGCTTAACGTCTTTGAGGACAGGGAGGGACCCCGCAAGAGTTAATTCACCCCTCCACTTT
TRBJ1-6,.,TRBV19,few,CASTLQGRDSPLHF,TGTGCCAGTACCCTCCAGGGGAGGGATTCACCCCTCCACTTT
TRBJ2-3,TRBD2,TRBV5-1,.,CASSSGLAGAADTQYF,TGCGCCAGCAGCTCTGGACTAGCGGGAGCGGCAGATACGCAGTATTTT
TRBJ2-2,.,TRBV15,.,CATSRVGEPTGGELFF,TGTGCCACCAGCAGAGTTGGGGAGCCAACTGGCGGGGAGCTGTTTTTT
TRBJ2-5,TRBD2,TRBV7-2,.,CASSLAASGGQETQYF,TGTGCCAGCAGCTTAGCGGCGAGCGGGGGCCAAGAGACCCAGTACTTC
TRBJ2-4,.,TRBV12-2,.,CASRLVRGFNKNIQYF,TGTGCAAGTCGCTTAGTCCGCGGGTTTAACAAAAACATTCAGTACTTC
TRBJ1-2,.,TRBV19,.,CASSTLLNYGYTF,TGTGCCAGTAGTACCCTTTTAAACTATGGCTACACCTTC
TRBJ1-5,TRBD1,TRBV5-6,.,CASSIGTDQPQHF,TGTGCCAGCAGCATCGGGACAGACCAGCCCCAGCATTTT
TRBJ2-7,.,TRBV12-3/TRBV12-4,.,CASSRTTSYEQYF,TGTGCCAGCAGCCGGACAACCTCCTACGAGCAGTACTTC
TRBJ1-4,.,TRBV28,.,CASREEEKLFF,TGTGCCAGCAGGGAGGAGGAAAAACTGTTTTTT
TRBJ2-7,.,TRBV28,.,CASSSGGASYEQYF,TGTGCCAGCAGCAGTGGCGGCGCCTCCTACGAGCAGTACTTC
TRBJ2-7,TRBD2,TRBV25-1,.,CASRTSGSYEQYF,TGTGCCAGCAGGACTAGCGGGAGTTACGAGCAGTACTTC
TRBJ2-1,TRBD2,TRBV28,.,CASTPAGRGDNEQFF,TGTGCCAGCACCCCAGCCGGGCGGGGGGACAATGAGCAGTTCTTC
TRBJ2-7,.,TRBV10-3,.,CAISGQDSYEQYF,TGTGCCATCAGTGGCCAGGATTCCTACGAGCAGTACTTC
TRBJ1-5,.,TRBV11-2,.,CASSPAGGAQHF,TGTGCCAGCAGCCCCGCGGGGGGAGCCCAGCATTTT
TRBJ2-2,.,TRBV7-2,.,CASSLALWGQGGELFF,TGTGCCAGCAGCTTAGCGCTTTGGGGTCAGGGTGGGGAGCTGTTTTTT
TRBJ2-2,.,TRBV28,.,CASSLTRRGELFF,TGTGCCAGCAGTTTAACTAGGAGGGGGGAGCTGTTTTTT
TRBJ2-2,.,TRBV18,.,CASSPRVSANTGELFF,TGTGCCAGCTCACCACGGGTCAGCGCGAACACCGGGGAGCTGTTTTTT
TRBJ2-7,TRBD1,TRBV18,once,CASSSGDRPYEQYF,TGTGCCAGCTCTTCCGGGGACAGACCGTACGAGCAGTACTTC
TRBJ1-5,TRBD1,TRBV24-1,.,CATSDGAGGGQPQHF,TGTGCCACCAGTGATGGGGCAGGGGGTGGGCAGCCCCAGCATTTT
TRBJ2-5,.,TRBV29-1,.,CSVEDRGTRETQYF,TGCAGCGTTGAAGATCGTGGGACTCGGGAGACCCAGTACTTC
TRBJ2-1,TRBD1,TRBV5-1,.,CASSLGDRDPDEQFF,TGCGCCAGCAGCTTGGGAGACAGGGATCCGGATGAGCAGTTCTTC
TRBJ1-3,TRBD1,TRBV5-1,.,CASSLTTGVPLSGNTIYF,TGCGCCAGCAGCTTGACGACAGGGGTACCTCTCTCTGGAAACACCATATATTTT
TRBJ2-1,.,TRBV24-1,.,CATNQGNGEQFF,TGTGCCACCAATCAGGGGAACGGTGAGCAGTTCTTC
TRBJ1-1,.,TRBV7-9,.,CASSLATRPEAFF,TGTGCCAGCAGCTTAGCGACGAGGCCAGAAGCTTTCTTT
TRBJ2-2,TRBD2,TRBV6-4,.,CASTGLAGTGELFF,TGTGCCAGCACTGGACTAGCGGGTACCGGGGAGCTGTTTTTT
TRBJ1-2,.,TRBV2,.,CASNQDSGNYGYTF,TGTGCCAGCAACCAAGACTCTGGAAACTATGGCTACACCTTC
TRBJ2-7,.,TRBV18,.,CASSPPDRTEEQYF,TGTGCCAGCTCACCTCCCGACAGGACCGAAGAGCAGTACTTC
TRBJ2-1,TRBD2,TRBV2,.,CARGTSGRGNEQFF,TGTGCCAGGGGAACTAGCGGGAGAGGCAATGAGCAGTTCTTC
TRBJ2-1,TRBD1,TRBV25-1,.,CASGTAVYNEQFF,TGTGCCAGCGGGACAGCCGTGTACAATGAGCAGTTCTTC
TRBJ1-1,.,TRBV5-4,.,CASSLDLQALDEAFF,TGTGCCAGCAGCTTGGATCTTCAGGCTCTGGATGAAGCTTTCTTT
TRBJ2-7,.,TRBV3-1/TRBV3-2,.,CASSQADRTYEQYF,TGTGCCAGCAGCCAAGCCGACAGAACGTACGAGCAGTACTTC
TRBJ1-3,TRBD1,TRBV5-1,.,CASSLEGGVRNTIYF,TGCGCCAGCAGCTTGGAAGGGGGCGTGAGAAACACCATATATTTT
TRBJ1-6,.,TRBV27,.,CASSSRLGRATYNSPLHF,TGTGCCAGCAGTTCACGCCTGGGCAGGGCTACCTATAATTCACCCCTCCACTTT
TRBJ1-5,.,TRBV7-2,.,CASSQDISNQPQHF,TGTGCCAGCAGCCAGGACATTAGCAATCAGCCCCAGCATTTT
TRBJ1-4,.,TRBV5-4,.,CASSQGLANEKLFF,TGTGCCAGCAGCCAGGGGTTAGCTAATGAAAAACTGTTTTTT
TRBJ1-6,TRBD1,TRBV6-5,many,CASRGAGTENSPLHF,TGTGCCAGCCGAGGGGCCGGGACAGAGAATTCACCCCTCCACTTT
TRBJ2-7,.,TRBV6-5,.,CASSYFPSSYEQYF,TGTGCCAGCAGTTATTTCCCGAGCTCCTACGAGCAGTACTTC
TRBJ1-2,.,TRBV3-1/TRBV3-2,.,CAAGRVSYGYTF,TGTGCCGCCGGCCGGGTGTCCTATGGCTACACCTTC
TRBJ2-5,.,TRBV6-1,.,CASSEAGGGETQYF,TGTGCCAGCAGTGAAGCGGGGGGTGGAGAGACCCAGTACTTC
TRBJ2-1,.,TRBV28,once,CATLTGGHNEQFF,TGTGCCACCCTGACCGGGGGGCACAATGAGCAGTTCTTC
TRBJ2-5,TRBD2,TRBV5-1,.,CASSFRGGETQYF,TGCGCCAGCAGCTTCCGGGGGGGAGAGACCCAGTACTTC